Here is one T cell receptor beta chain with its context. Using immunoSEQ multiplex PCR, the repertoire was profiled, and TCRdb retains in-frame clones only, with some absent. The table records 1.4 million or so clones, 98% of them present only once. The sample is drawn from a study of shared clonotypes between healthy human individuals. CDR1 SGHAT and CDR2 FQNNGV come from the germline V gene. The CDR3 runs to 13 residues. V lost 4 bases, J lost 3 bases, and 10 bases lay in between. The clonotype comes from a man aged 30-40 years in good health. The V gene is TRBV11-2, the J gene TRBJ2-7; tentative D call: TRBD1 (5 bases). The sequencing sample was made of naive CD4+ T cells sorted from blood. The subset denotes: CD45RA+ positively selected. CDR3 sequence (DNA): TGTGCCAGCAGCTCCGTCGACAGCTACGAGCAGTACTTC. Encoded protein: CASSSVDSYEQYF.